This T cell receptor (beta chain) was obtained from a study of blood T cell repertoires in COVID-19. The overall study: Acute and convalescent COVID-19 samples came from the United States, Italy and Spain. Sample material is recorded as cDNA or gDNA derived from T cells, B-cell-depleted T cells, or PBMCs.

This CDR3 region has 19 residues. V lost 3 bases and J lost 1; bases outside the gene matches: 17. CDR1 is MNHEY and CDR2 is SVGEGT in the germline V gene. The protocol was immunoSEQ multiplex PCR, while the TCRdb copy is restricted to in-frame clones and leaves out a portion. The data contain approximately 240,000 clones, 80% to 90% of them singletons. The material sequenced was peripheral blood. The chain has TRBV6-2 or TRBV6-3 and TRBJ2-5, with TRBD2 identical over 7 bases. This TCR was sampled from a man aged 45-65 years with acute or convalescent COVID-19. CDR3 in DNA: TGTGCCAGCAGTTATGATGTCGGGACTACACAATGGGTCCAAGAGACCCAGTACTTC. It specifies CASSYDVGTTQWVQETQYF.